This T cell receptor beta chain is from a study of blood T cell repertoires in COVID-19 (dated by TCRdb to the early 2020s). A note on the overall study: Samples from collaborators originated in the United States, Italy and Spain and spanned both the acute and convalescent phases of COVID-19. Where HLA class I and class II types were available, the types were taken from metadata supplied by the sample provider, not from assay-based typing. The material from the prospective study consisted of cDNA or gDNA derived from T cells, B-cell-depleted T cells, or PBMCs. The repertoires were released in a freely available public database meant as a resource for research on the immune response to SARS-CoV-2. Samples were obtained from the ongoing ImmuneRACE study (first 160 participants) and from 1,254 subjects provided by 6 global collaborators. Nearly every sample came with metadata listing a de-identified subject ID, COVID-19 status, age in years and sex. Deeply sampled blood TCRbeta repertoires from subjects exposed to, actively infected with, or recovered from COVID-19 were included in the dataset.

Each collaborating institution followed its own protocols to collect whole blood in K2EDTA tubes. For TCRbeta analysis, collaborators shipped samples as frozen whole blood, isolated PBMCs, or DNA extracted from either of those sample types. On this clone itself: Its specific antigen is unknown. Nothing much larger sits one base from this clone, and base qualities are not available.

The immunoSEQ Assay, a bias-controlled multiplex PCR, was used to amplify TCRbeta CDR3 regions from genomic DNA. The original methods were these. The number of nucleated cells in each sample was estimated by amplification of reference gene primers within the assay. Sequence reads were collapsed and filtered to measure the absolute abundance of every unique TCRbeta CDR3 rearrangement. For each sample, productive Simpson clonality was calculated as the square root of Simpson's diversity index across productive rearrangements. Held by TCRdb, this immuneACCESS table contains in-frame sequences only and omits some clones. Under half of the omission traces to an unresolved V gene where checked; the cause of the rest is unknown. The DNA gave D and trimming, while V, J and clone size come from that table. The sample yields a few hundred thousand clones; 85% were counted once. Together, the top ten hold roughly 3.4% of the sample.

Overall study results and their limits: Clinical and demographic metadata were provided uncurated, with the amount varying by source and participant.

For CDR1 and CDR2, the germline V gene (reference sequence) lists LNHDA and SQIVND. The V end gives up 2 bases and the J end 0 bases, leaving 5 bases in the junction not matched to a gene. The CDR3 contains 18 residues, cysteine and phenylalanine counted. The kept DNA is CDR3 alone, 54 bases in frame from the first base. The rearrangement joined TRBV19 to TRBJ2-6, with 9 bases matching TRBD1. The sample comprised peripheral blood. The TCR was taken from a woman between 18 and 29 years old with acute or convalescent COVID-19. The base sequence is TGTGCCAGTAGTATAAATGGGGACAGGGCCTCTGGGGCCAACGTCCTGACTTTC. This is translated as CASSINGDRASGANVLTF.